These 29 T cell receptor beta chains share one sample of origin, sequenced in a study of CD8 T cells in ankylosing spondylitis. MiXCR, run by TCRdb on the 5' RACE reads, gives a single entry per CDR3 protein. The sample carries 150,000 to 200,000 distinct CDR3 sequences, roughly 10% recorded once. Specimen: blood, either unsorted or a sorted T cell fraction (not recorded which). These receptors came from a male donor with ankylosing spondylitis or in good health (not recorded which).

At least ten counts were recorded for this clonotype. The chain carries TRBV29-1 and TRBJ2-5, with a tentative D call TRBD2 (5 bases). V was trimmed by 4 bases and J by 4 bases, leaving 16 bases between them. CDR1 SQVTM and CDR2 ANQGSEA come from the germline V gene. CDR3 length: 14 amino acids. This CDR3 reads CSVAPGNSGETQYF. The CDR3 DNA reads TGCAGCGTTGCCCCGGGGAACAGCGGAGAGACCCAGTACTTC.

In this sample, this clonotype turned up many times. Written as DNA, the CDR3 is TGTGCCAGCAGTTTCGGCAGGGGTTCCTACGAGCAGTACTTC. This codes for CASSFGRGSYEQYF. This chain uses TRBV12-3 or TRBV12-4 with TRBJ2-7, with a weak D call TRBD1 (6 bases). The CDR3 has 14 amino acids. Trimming shortened V by 3 bases and J by 1 base, and 10 bases separated the two germline ends.

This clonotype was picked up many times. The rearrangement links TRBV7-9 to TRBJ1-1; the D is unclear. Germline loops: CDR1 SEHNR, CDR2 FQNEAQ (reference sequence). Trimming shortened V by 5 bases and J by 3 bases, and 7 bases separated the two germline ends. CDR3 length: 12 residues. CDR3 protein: CASSERDTEAFF. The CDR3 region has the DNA TGTGCCAGCAGCGAGAGGGACACTGAAGCTTTCTTT.

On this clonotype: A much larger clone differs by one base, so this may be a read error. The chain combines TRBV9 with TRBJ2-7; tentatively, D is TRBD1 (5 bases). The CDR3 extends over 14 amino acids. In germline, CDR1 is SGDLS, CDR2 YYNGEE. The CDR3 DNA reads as TGTGCCAGCAGCGTAGGGGCAGGGCCCCACGAGCGGTACTTC. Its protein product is CASSVGAGPHERYF.

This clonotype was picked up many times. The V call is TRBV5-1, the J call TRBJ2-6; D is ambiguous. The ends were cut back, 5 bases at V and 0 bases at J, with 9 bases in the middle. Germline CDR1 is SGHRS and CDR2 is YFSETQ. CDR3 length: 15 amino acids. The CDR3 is CASSSLPSGANVLTF. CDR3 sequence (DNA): TGCGCCAGCAGTAGTCTACCCTCTGGGGCCAACGTCCTGACTTTC.

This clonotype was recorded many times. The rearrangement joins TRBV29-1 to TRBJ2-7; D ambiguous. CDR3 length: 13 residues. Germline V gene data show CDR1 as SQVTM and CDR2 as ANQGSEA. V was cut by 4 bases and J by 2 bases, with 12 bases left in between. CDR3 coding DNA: TGCAGCGTTGTAAGGGAAGCCCCCTACGAGCAGTACTTC. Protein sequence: CSVVREAPYEQYF.

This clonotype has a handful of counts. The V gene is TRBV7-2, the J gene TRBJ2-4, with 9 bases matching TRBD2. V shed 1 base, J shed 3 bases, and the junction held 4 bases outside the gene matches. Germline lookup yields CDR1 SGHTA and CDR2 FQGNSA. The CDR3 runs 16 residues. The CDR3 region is CASSLGGLAGKNIQYF. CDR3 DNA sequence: TGTGCCAGCAGCTTAGGGGGACTAGCAGGCAAAAACATTCAGTACTTC.

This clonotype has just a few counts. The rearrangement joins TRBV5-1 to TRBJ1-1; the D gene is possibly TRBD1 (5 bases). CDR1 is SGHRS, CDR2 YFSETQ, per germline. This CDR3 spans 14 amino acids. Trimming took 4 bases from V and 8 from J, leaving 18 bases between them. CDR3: CASSLPFLGGEAFF. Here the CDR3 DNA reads TGCGCCAGCAGCCTACCGTTCTTGGGGGGGGAAGCTTTCTTT.

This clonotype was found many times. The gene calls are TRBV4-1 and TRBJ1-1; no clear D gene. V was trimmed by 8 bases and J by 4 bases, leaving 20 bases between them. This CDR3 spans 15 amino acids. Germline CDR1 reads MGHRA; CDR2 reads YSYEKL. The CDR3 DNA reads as TGCGCCAGCGTTCCCGTTCCCGGAGGTGGCACTGAAGCTTTCTTT. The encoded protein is CASVPVPGGGTEAFF.

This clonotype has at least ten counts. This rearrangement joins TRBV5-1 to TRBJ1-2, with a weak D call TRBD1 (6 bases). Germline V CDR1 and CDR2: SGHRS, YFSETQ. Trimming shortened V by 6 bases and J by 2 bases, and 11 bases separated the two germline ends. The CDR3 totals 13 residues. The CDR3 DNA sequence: TGCGCCAGCAACGACGACAGGAACTATGGCTACACCTTC. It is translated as CASNDDRNYGYTF.

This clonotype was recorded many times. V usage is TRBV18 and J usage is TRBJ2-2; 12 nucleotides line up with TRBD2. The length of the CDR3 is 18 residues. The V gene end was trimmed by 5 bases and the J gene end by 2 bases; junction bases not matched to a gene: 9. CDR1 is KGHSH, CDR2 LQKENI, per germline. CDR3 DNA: TGTGCCAGCTCATACCGACTAGCGGGGGACCTAAACACCGGGGAGCTGTTTTTT. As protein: CASSYRLAGDLNTGELFF.

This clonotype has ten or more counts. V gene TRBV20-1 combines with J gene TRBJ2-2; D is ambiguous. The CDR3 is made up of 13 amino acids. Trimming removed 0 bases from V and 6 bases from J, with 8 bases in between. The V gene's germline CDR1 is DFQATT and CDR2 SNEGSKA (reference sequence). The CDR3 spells CSARDRSAGELFF. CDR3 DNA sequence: TGCAGTGCTAGAGATCGATCAGCCGGGGAGCTGTTTTTT.

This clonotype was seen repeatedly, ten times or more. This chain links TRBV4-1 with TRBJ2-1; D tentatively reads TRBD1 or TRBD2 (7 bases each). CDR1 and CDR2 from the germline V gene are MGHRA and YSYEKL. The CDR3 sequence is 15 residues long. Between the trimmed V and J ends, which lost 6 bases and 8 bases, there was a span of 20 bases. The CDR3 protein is CASRPETGRGHEQFF. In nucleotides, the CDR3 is TGCGCCAGCAGACCGGAGACAGGGAGGGGCCATGAGCAGTTCTTC.

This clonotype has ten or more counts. In DNA form, the CDR3 reads TGTGCCAGCAGTATGAAAATAAATAACTATGGCTACACCTTC. Translated: CASSMKINNYGYTF. The chain links TRBV2 to TRBJ1-2; D remains unclear. Trimming cost V 5 bases and J 1 base, with 11 bases left between them. CDR3 length equals 14 residues. The germline CDR1 and CDR2 sequences are SNHLY and FYNNEI.

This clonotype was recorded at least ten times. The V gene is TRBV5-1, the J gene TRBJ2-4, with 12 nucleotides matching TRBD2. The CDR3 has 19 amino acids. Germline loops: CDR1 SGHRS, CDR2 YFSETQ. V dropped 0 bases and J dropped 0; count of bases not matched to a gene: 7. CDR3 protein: CASSLGPSGRAGAKNIQYF. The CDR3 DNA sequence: TGCGCCAGCAGCTTGGGACCTAGCGGGAGGGCCGGAGCCAAAAACATTCAGTACTTC.

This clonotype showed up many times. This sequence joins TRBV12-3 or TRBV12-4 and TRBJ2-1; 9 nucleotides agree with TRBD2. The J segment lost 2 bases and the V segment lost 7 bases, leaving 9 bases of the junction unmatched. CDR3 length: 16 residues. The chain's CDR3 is CASTGERGVAYNEQFF. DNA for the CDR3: TGTGCCAGCACAGGGGAGCGGGGGGTAGCCTACAATGAGCAGTTCTTC.

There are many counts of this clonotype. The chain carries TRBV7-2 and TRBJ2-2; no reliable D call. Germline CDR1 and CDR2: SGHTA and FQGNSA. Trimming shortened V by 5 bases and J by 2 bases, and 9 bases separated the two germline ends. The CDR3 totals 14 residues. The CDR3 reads CASSPYSNTGELFF. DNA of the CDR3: TGTGCCAGCAGCCCTTACAGCAACACCGGGGAGCTGTTTTTT.

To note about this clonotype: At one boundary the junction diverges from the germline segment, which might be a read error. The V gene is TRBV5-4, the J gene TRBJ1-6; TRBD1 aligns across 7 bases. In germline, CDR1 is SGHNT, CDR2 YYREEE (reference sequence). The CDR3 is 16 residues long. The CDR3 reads CASRTTRGAVDSRLHF. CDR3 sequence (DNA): TGTGCCAGCAGAACCACCAGGGGGGCAGTGGATTCACGCCTCCACTTT. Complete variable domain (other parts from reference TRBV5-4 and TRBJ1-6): ETGVTQSPTHLIKTRGQQVTLRCSSQSGHNTVSWYQQALGQGPQFIFQYYREEENGRGNFPPRFSGLQFPNYSSELNVNALELDDSALYLCASRTTRGAVDSRLHFGNGTRLTVT.

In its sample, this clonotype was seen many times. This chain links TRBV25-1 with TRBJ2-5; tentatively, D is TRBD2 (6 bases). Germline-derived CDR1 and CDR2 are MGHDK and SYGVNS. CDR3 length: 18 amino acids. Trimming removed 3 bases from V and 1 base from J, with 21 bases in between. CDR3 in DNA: TGTGCCAGCAGTGAGGCGCAAAGACTAGTCAGAGCCCAAGAGACCCAGTACTTC. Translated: CASSEAQRLVRAQETQYF.

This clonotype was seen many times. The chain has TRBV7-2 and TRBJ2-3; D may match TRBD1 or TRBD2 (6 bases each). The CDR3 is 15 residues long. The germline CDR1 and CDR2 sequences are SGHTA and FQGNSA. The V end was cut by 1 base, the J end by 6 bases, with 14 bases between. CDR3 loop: CASSLEGGTGDTQYF. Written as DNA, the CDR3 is TGTGCCAGCAGCTTAGAGGGGGGAACAGGGGATACGCAGTATTTT.

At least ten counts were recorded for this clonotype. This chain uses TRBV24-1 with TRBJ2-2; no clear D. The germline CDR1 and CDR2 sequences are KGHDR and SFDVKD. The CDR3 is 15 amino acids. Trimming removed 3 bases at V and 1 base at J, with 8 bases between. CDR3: CATSDTRLNTGELFF. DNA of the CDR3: TGTGCCACCAGTGATACCCGACTGAACACCGGGGAGCTGTTTTTT.

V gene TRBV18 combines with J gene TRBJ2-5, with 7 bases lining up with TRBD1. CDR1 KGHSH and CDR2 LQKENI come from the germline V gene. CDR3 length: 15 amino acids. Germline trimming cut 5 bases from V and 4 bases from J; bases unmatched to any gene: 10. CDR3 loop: CASSDREGKGETQYF. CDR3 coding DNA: TGTGCCAGCTCAGACAGGGAAGGGAAAGGAGAGACCCAGTACTTC. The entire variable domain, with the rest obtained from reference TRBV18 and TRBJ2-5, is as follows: NAGVMQNPRHLVRRRGQEARLRCSPMKGHSHVYWYRQLPEEGLKFMVYLQKENIIDESGMPKERFSAEFPKEGPSILRIQQVVRGDSAAYFCASSDREGKGETQYFGPGTRLLVL.

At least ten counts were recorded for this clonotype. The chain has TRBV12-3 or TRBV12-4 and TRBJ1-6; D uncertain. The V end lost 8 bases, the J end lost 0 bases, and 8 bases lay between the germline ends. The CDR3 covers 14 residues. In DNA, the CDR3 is TGTGCCAGCTTGGGGAGCTCCTATAATTCACCCCTCCACTTT. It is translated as CASLGSSYNSPLHF.

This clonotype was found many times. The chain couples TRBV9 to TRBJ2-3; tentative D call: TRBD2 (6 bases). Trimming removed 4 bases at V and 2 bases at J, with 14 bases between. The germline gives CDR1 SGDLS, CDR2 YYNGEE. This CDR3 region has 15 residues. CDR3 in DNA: TGTGCCAGCAGCACACCAGCGGGTTTCACAGATACGCAGTATTTT. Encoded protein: CASSTPAGFTDTQYF. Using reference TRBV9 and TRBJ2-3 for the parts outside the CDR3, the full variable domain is DSGVTQTPKHLITATGQRVTLRCSPRSGDLSVYWYQQSLDQGLQFLIQYYNGEERAKGNILERFSAQQFPDLHSELNLSSLELGDSALYFCASSTPAGFTDTQYFGPGTRLTVL.

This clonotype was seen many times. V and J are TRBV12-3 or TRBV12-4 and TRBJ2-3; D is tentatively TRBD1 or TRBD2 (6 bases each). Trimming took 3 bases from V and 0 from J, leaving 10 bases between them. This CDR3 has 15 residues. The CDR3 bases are TGTGCCAGCAGTTTCCAGGGGAGGAGCACAGATACGCAGTATTTT. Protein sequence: CASSFQGRSTDTQYF.

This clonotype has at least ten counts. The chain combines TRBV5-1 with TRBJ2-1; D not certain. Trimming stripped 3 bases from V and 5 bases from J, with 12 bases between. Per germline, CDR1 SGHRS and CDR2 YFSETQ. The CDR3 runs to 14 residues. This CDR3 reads CASSSPTRDNEQFF. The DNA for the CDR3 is TGCGCCAGCAGCTCACCAACTCGGGACAATGAGCAGTTCTTC. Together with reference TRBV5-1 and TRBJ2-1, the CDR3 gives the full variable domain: KAGVTQTPRYLIKTRGQQVTLSCSPISGHRSVSWYQQTPGQGLQFLFEYFSETQRNKGNFPGRFSGRQFSNSRSEMNVSTLELGDSALYLCASSSPTRDNEQFFGPGTRLTVL.

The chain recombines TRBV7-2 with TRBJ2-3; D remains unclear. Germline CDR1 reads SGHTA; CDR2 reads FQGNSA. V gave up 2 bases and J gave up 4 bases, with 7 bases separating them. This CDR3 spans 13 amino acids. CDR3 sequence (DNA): TGTGCCAGCAGCTTACTTTCAGCAGATACGCAGTATTTT. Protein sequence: CASSLLSADTQYF.

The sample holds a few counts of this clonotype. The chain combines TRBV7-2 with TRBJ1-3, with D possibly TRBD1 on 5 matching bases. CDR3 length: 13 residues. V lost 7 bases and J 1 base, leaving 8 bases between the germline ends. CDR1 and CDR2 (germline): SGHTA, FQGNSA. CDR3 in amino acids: CASKGHSGNTIYF. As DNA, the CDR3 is TGTGCCAGCAAAGGACATTCTGGAAACACCATATATTTT.

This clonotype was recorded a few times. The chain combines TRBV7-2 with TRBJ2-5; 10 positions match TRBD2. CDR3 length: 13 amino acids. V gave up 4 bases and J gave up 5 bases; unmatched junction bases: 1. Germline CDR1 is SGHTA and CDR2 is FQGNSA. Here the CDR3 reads CASSWGLAETQYF. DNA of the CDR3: TGTGCCAGCAGCTGGGGACTAGCGGAGACCCAGTACTTC.